The rows below give T cell receptor beta chains drawn from one sample of a study of CD8 T cells in Susac syndrome. TCRdb reprocessed the immunoSEQ multiplex PCR reads via MiXCR and lists one record per CDR3 protein. Seen here are 200,000 or so distinct CDR3 sequences, about 95% observed once, and the top ten hold 0.093%. Sequencing was done on a sample of CD4+ T cells from PBMCs. The receptors originated from a human donor with multiple sclerosis. Each CDR3 is given with its conserved first and last residue. Each record gives: J gene, V gene, D gene, CDR3 protein, CDR3 DNA. The D gene is left open where the match is weak.

j_gene: TRBJ2-3; v_gene: TRBV29-1; d_gene: TRBD2; CDR3aa: CSVGGLLSTDTQYF; CDR3nt: TGCAGCGTTGGGGGACTACTAAGCACAGATACGCAGTATTTT
j_gene: TRBJ2-7; v_gene: TRBV30; d_gene: TRBD1; CDR3aa: CAWGLPGQGTYEQYF; CDR3nt: TGTGCCTGGGGCCTACCGGGACAGGGGACCTACGAGCAGTACTTC
j_gene: TRBJ2-1; v_gene: TRBV14; d_gene: TRBD2; CDR3aa: CASSQGLLAPYNEQFF; CDR3nt: TGTGCCAGCAGCCAAGGCTTACTAGCGCCGTACAATGAGCAGTTCTTC
j_gene: TRBJ2-3; v_gene: TRBV20-1; d_gene: NA; CDR3aa: CSAPTSTDTQYF; CDR3nt: TGCAGTGCCCCTACTAGCACAGATACGCAGTATTTT
j_gene: TRBJ1-2; v_gene: TRBV9; d_gene: NA; CDR3aa: CASSANGQLYGYTF; CDR3nt: TGTGCCAGCAGCGCTAACGGACAACTCTATGGCTACACCTTC
j_gene: TRBJ2-7; v_gene: TRBV18; d_gene: NA; CDR3aa: CASSLRSSEQYF; CDR3nt: TGTGCCAGCTCACTTAGGAGTAGCGAGCAGTACTTC
j_gene: TRBJ1-6; v_gene: TRBV6-5; d_gene: TRBD1; CDR3aa: CASSVTGESPLHF; CDR3nt: TGTGCCAGCAGCGTGACAGGGGAATCACCCCTCCACTTT
j_gene: TRBJ2-1; v_gene: TRBV30; d_gene: TRBD2; CDR3aa: CASTLPPGGRQFDEQFF; CDR3nt: TGTGCCTCCACCCTCCCCCCGGGGGGGAGACAGTTCGATGAGCAGTTCTTC
j_gene: TRBJ2-3; v_gene: TRBV3-1; d_gene: TRBD2; CDR3aa: CASSNRLAATDTQYF; CDR3nt: TGTGCCAGCAGCAACCGACTAGCGGCCACAGATACGCAGTATTTT
j_gene: TRBJ2-1; v_gene: TRBV29-1; d_gene: NA; CDR3aa: CSVVRDRSYNEQFF; CDR3nt: TGCAGCGTTGTCCGCGACAGGAGCTACAATGAGCAGTTCTTC